This is a list of T cell receptor beta chains from one sample in a study of OX40 agonist ivuxolimab in advanced cancers. The protocol was immunoSEQ multiplex PCR, while the TCRdb copy is restricted to in-frame clones and leaves out a portion. Here the sample spans more than 45,000 clones, almost 90% being singletons. The sample consisted of CD4+ or CD8+ T cells sorted from blood, taken in a trial of the OX40 agonist ivuxolimab. These TCRs come from an adult with an advanced solid tumor such as melanoma, head and neck, liver or kidney cancer. Both conserved end residues are part of each CDR3. The order of the fields is J gene, D gene, clone size, V gene, CDR3 DNA, CDR3 protein. D genes are given only for firm matches. Clone size is stated in some rows and not others, as once, few, many or a class when expanded.

TRBJ1-2 NA NA TRBV7-2 TGTGCCAGCAGTCCCAGACAGGAATGGAACTATGGCTACACCTTC CASSPRQEWNYGYTF
TRBJ1-1 TRBD1 NA TRBV7-9 TGTGCCAGCAGCTGGACAGGGTCGAACACTGAAGCTTTCTTT CASSWTGSNTEAFF
TRBJ2-2 TRBD2 NA TRBV5-1 TGCGCCAGCAGCTTGGTAGCGGGAGTTAACACCGGGGAGCTGTTTTTT CASSLVAGVNTGELFF
TRBJ2-1 TRBD2 NA TRBV10-3 TGTGCCATCAGTGGAGCGGGGGCTAGCGGGAGCAATGAGCAGTTCTTC CAISGAGASGSNEQFF
TRBJ1-5 TRBD1 NA TRBV15 TGTGCCACCAGCAGTGGGACAGCTAGCAATCAGCCCCAGCATTTT CATSSGTASNQPQHF
TRBJ2-7 TRBD1 NA TRBV28 TGTGCCAGCAGAACTTTGAGGGGACAGCACTCCTACGAGCAGTACTTC CASRTLRGQHSYEQYF
TRBJ1-3 TRBD1 NA TRBV2 TGTGCCAACTCAACAGGGGCTGGAAACACCATATATTTT CANSTGAGNTIYF
TRBJ1-3 TRBD1 NA TRBV5-1 TGCGCCAGCAGCGAGACAGGGCCTGGAAACACCATATATTTT CASSETGPGNTIYF
TRBJ2-3 NA once TRBV29-1 TGCAGCGTTGACACCACCACCGAGTATTTT CSVDTTTEYF
TRBJ2-5 NA NA TRBV10-1 TGCGCCAGCAGTGAGCCCCAAGAGACCCAGTACTTC CASSEPQETQYF
TRBJ2-7 NA once TRBV6-5 TGTGCCAGCCACGGCGGGGCCTACGAGCAGTACTTC CASHGGAYEQYF
TRBJ2-5 NA once TRBV6-1 TGTGCAGCTGGCTACCAGTACCAAGAGACCCAGTACTTC CAAGYQYQETQYF
TRBJ1-1 NA NA TRBV18 TGTGCCAGCTCACCAATGGGGGGACGGATGAACACTGAAGCTTTCTTT CASSPMGGRMNTEAFF
TRBJ2-3 TRBD1 NA TRBV28 TGTGCCAGCAGTTCATTCCCGGGACAGGTTGGGAGTAGCACAGATACGCAGTATTTT CASSSFPGQVGSSTDTQYF
TRBJ2-3 NA NA TRBV5-1 TGCGCCAGCAGCAAAAGCACAGATACGCAGTATTTT CASSKSTDTQYF
TRBJ1-4 TRBD1 NA TRBV18 TGTGCCAGCTCACCAATACAGGGGCGTAATGAAAAACTGTTTTTT CASSPIQGRNEKLFF
TRBJ2-7 NA NA TRBV2 TGTGCCAGCAGTGTGTTTTACGAGCAGTACTTC CASSVFYEQYF
TRBJ2-3 NA NA TRBV7-6 TGTGCCAGCAGCCCCAGGGGGGTTACAGATACGCAGTATTTT CASSPRGVTDTQYF
TRBJ1-6 NA NA TRBV5-1 TGCGCCAGCAGCTTCGTCAGCTCCTATAATTCACCCCTCCACTTT CASSFVSSYNSPLHF
TRBJ2-5 NA NA TRBV5-1 TGCGCCAGCAGCTTGGCCGGGCAGGGTGAGACCCAGTACTTC CASSLAGQGETQYF
TRBJ1-2 NA NA TRBV6-1 TGTGCCAGCAGTGACGCAGAGAATTATGGCTACACCTTC CASSDAENYGYTF
TRBJ2-7 NA NA TRBV5-1 TGCGCCAGCCTCATCGGGGAGGTCCTCTACGAGCAGTACTTC CASLIGEVLYEQYF
TRBJ2-1 NA NA TRBV5-1 TGCGCCAGCTACAGGGAATCCTACAATGAGCAGTTCTTC CASYRESYNEQFF
TRBJ2-1 NA NA TRBV28 TGTGCCAGCAGTCCGTCCGGGTCACGGGATGAGCAGTTCTTC CASSPSGSRDEQFF
TRBJ2-5 NA NA TRBV30 TGTGCCTGGAGTGTACGGAGGGGGGCTGAGTGGGAGACCCAGTACTTC CAWSVRRGAEWETQYF
TRBJ2-3 TRBD1 NA TRBV29-1 TGCAGCGTTGAAGGGACAGGGGTAACAGATACGCAGTATTTT CSVEGTGVTDTQYF
TRBJ2-3 TRBD1 NA TRBV18 TGTGCCAGCTCACCAGGGACAGCAGATACGCAGTATTTT CASSPGTADTQYF
TRBJ2-2 TRBD2 NA TRBV30 TGTGCCTGGAGTTATAGCGGGAGCCGCACCGGGGAGCTGTTTTTT CAWSYSGSRTGELFF
TRBJ1-4 TRBD1 NA TRBV7-6 TGTGCCAGCAGCCTACCGTTAGCCAGGACAGGGAATGAAAAACTGTTTTTT CASSLPLARTGNEKLFF
TRBJ1-3 TRBD1 once TRBV6-5 TGTGCCACCCAACCCACAGGGGGCCGAAACACCATATATTTT CATQPTGGRNTIYF
TRBJ1-1 NA NA TRBV7-2 TGTGCCAGCAGCCCTAGTGCGATGGGTACCGGCGAAGCTTTCTTT CASSPSAMGTGEAFF
TRBJ2-3 NA NA TRBV27 TGTGCCAGCAGTTTGCCCGGGGGTCAATCTAGCACAGATACGCAGTATTTT CASSLPGGQSSTDTQYF
TRBJ1-4 NA NA TRBV15 TGTGCCACCAGCAGAGATCGTACAGGAGAAAAACTGTTTTTT CATSRDRTGEKLFF
TRBJ2-7 TRBD1 NA TRBV7-2 TGTGCCAGCAGCCAAGACAGGGTTAAGGCCTACGAGCAGTACTTC CASSQDRVKAYEQYF
TRBJ1-5 NA NA TRBV4-3 TGCGCCAGCAGCCAAGAGGGGTACGGATATAGCAATCAGCCCCAGCATTTT CASSQEGYGYSNQPQHF